The present entry profiles one T cell receptor beta chain with its context. What it binds is not known. This sample is drawn from a study of shared clonotypes between healthy human individuals. The CDR3 spans 15 residues. The ends lost 0 bases at V and 3 bases at J; junction bases unmatched: 3. CDR1 is SGHKS and CDR2 is YYEKEE in the germline V gene (reference sequence). TCRdb keeps only in-frame clones here, not all; method: immunoSEQ multiplex PCR. The table has millions of clones, approximately 94% seen once. CD45RO-negative, CCR7-selected cells formed the naive CD8 fraction, which excluded terminally differentiated effector memory CD45RA+ cells. Study-wide results and caveats: Naive CD4 clonotypes overlapped across a handful of donors at 4.5% to 5.5%. Though the depth was large, rarefaction showed that sorted-subset sequencing was incomplete.

The clonotype comes from a man between 18 and 35 years old in good health. Some clones in this sample may be carry-over from other donors' samples. The chain uses TRBV5-5 and TRBJ2-7; 10 positions agree with TRBD2. Sequencing used naive CD8+ T cells from PBMCs. CDR3 region: CASSLATSGIYEQYF. In DNA, the CDR3 is TGTGCCAGCAGCTTGGCAACTAGCGGGATCTACGAGCAGTACTTC.